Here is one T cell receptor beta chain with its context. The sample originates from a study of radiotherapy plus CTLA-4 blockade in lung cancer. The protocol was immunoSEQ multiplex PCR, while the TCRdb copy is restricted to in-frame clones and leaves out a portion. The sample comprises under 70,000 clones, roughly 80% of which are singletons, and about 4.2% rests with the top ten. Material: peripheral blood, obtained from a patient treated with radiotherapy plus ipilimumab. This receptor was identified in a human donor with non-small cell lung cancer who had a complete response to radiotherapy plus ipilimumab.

This chain's CDR3 is CASRIQGDAGELFF. DNA of the CDR3: TGTGCCAGCCGCATCCAGGGAGATGCCGGGGAGCTGTTTTTT. V usage is TRBV6-4 and J usage is TRBJ2-2; D possibly matches TRBD1 or TRBD2 (5 bases each). V was trimmed by 8 bases and J by 6 bases, leaving 16 bases between them. From germline, CDR1 is MRHNA and CDR2 SNTAGT. This CDR3 contains 14 residues.